The sequence of this T cell receptor (beta chain) was determined in a study of metastatic and nonmetastatic thyroid tumors. This clone was recorded many times. Other DNA sequences in this sample translate to the same CDR3. Before thyroid surgery, none of the patients had received any treatment. Source study methods: What underpinned the distant-metastasis classifier for papillary thyroid cancer was the set of CDR3 differences across clinicopathological groups. TCRdb re-clonotyped the PCR reads via MiXCR. Clone size and V and J calls follow TCRdb, not the original study. The profile shows tens of thousands of clones, under 5% of them singletons. This TCR derives from a female donor with papillary thyroid cancer or a benign thyroid nodule (not recorded which). Some clones in this sample may be carry-over from other donors' samples. The material sequenced was blood.

The CDR3 sequence is CASSIGWRTGGETQYF. DNA for the CDR3: TGTGCCAGTAGTATAGGTTGGAGGACGGGGGGAGAGACCCAGTACTTC. The chain is built from TRBV19 and TRBJ2-5, with 7 bases lining up with TRBD2. CDR3 length equals 16 residues. The junction had 9 bases not matched to a gene; V was cut back by 1 base and J by 4 bases. Germline V gives CDR1 LNHDA, CDR2 SQIVND (reference sequence).